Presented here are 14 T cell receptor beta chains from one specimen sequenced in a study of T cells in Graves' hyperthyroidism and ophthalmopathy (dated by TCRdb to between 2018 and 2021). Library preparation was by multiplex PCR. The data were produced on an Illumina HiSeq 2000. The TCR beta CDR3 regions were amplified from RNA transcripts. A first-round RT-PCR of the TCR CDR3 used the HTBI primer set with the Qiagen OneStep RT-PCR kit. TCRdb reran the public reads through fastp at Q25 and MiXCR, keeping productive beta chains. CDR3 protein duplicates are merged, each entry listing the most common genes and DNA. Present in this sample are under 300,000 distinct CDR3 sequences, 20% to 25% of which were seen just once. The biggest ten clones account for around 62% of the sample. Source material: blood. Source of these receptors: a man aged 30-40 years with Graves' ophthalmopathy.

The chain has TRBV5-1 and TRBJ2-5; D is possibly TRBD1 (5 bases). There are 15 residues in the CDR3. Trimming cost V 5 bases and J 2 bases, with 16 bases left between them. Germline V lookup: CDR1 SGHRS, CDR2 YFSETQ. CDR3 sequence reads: CASSQAGLGQETQYF. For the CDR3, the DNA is TGCGCCAGCAGTCAGGCAGGGTTAGGGCAAGAGACCCAGTACTTC.

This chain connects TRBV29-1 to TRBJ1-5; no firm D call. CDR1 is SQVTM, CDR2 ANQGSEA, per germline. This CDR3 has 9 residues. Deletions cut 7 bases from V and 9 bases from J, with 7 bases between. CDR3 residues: CSEVMPQHF. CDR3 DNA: TGCAGCGAAGTCATGCCCCAGCATTTT.

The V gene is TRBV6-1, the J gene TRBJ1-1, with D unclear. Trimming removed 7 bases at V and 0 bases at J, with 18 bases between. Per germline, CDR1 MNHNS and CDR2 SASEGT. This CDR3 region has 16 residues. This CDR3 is CASTPRDRFLNTEAFF. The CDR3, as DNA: TGTGCCAGCACTCCCAGAGATCGTTTCCTGAACACTGAAGCTTTCTTT.

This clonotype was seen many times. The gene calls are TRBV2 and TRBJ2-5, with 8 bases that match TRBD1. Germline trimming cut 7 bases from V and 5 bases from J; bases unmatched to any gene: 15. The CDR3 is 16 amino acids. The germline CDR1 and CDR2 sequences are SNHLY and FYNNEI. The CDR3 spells CASTWTGIPPGETQYF. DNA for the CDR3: TGTGCCAGCACCTGGACAGGGATCCCCCCGGGGGAGACCCAGTACTTC.

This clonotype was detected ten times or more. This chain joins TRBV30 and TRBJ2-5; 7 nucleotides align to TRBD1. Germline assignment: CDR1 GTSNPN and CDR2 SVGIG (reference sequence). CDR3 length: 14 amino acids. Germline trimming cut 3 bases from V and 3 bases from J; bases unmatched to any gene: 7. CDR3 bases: TGTGCCTGGAGCGACAGGGTGTTCGAAGAGACCCAGTACTTC. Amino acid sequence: CAWSDRVFEETQYF.

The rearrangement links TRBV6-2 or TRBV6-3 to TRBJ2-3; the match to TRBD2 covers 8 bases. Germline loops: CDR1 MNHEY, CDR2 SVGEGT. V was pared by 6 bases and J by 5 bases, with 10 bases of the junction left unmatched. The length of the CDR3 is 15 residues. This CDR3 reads CASSRGGSGGDTQYF. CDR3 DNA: TGTGCCAGCAGCCGGGGGGGGTCCGGGGGAGATACGCAGTATTTT.

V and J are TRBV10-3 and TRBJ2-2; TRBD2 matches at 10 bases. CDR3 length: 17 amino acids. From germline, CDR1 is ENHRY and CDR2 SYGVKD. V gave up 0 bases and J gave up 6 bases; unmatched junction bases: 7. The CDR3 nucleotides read TGTGCCATCAGTGAGTCTGCAGCGGGAGGGCCATCCGGGGAGCTGTTTTTT. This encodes CAISESAAGGPSGELFF.

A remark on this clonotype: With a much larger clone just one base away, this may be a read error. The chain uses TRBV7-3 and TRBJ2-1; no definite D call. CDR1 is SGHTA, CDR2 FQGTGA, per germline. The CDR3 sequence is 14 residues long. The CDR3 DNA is TGTGCCAGCAGCTTAGGTCGCTCCTACAGTGAGCAGTTCTTC. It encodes CASSLGRSYSEQFF.

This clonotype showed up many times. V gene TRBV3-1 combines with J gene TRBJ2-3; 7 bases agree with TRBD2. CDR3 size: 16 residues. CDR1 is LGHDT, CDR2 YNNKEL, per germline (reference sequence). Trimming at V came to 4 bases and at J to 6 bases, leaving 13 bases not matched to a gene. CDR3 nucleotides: TGTGCCAGCAGCCGCCGACTAGCCAAAGGATTGGATACGCAGTATTTT. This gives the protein CASSRRLAKGLDTQYF.

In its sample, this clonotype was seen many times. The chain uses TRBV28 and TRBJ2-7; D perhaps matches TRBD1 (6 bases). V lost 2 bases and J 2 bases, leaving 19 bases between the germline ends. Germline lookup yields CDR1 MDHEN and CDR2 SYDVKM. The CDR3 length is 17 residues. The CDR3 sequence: CASSLAPWTAQTYEQYF. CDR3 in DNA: TGTGCCAGCAGTTTAGCCCCCTGGACAGCGCAAACCTACGAGCAGTACTTC.

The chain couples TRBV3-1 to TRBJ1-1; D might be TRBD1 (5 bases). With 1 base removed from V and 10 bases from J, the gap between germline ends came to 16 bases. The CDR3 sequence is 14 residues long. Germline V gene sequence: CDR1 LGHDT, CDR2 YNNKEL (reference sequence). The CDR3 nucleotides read TGTGCCAGCAGCCAAGGCCCGGGACTGCTATTAGCTTTCTTT. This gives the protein CASSQGPGLLLAFF.

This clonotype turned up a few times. The CDR3 spells CASSPGQGLYEQYF. The CDR3 DNA sequence: TGTGCCAGCAGTCCGGGACAGGGGTTGTACGAGCAGTACTTC. V gene TRBV12-3 or TRBV12-4 combines with J gene TRBJ2-7; the match to TRBD1 covers 10 bases. J lost 4 bases, V lost 5 bases, and 5 bases had no gene match. The CDR3 loop spans 14 amino acids.

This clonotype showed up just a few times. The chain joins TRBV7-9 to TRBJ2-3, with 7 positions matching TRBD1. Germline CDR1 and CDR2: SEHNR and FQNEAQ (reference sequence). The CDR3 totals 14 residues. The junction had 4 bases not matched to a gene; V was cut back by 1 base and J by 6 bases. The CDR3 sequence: CASSLGQGGDTQYF. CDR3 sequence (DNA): TGTGCCAGCAGCTTAGGACAGGGCGGGGATACGCAGTATTTT.

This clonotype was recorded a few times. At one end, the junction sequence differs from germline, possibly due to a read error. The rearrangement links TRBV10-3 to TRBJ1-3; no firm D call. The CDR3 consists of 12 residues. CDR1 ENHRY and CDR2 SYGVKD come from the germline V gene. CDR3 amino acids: CATSRNGNTIYF. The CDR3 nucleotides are TGTGCCACCAGTCGCAATGGAAACACCATATATTTT.